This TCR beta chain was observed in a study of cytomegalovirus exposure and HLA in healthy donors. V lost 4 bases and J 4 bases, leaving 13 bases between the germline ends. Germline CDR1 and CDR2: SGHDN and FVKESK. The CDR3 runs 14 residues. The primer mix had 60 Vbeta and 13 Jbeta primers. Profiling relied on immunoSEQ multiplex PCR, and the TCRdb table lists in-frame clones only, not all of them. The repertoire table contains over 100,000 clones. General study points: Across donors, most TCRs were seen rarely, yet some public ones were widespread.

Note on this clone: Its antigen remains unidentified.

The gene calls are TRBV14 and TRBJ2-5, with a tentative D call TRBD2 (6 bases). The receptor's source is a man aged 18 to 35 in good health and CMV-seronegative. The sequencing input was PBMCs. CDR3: CASSRWQGGETQYF. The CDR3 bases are TGTGCCAGCAGCCGTTGGCAGGGAGGAGAGACCCAGTACTTC.